This TCR beta chain is drawn from a study of T-cell memory formation after mild COVID-19. The CDR3 covers 13 residues. CDR1 and CDR2 from the germline V gene are MNHEY and SMNVEV (reference sequence). V was cut by 5 bases and J by 3 bases, with 10 bases left in between. This clonotype occurred many times. What it binds is unknown. Notes on the study in general: Clones that contracted clustered mainly in CM and EM if CD4+ and in EMRA if CD8+. Among clones contracting day 15 to 85, CD4/CD8 was balanced, whereas later expanders leaned CD4+.

TCRdb re-analysed the 5' RACE reads in MiXCR, keeping a single row per CDR3 protein. The data show 50,000 or so distinct CDR3 sequences, with approximately 12% seen just once and about 25% held by the top ten. The chain couples TRBV27 to TRBJ2-5; D is possibly TRBD2 (5 bases). Sequencing used PBMCs or a T cell subset sorted from them (not recorded which). This TCR came from a man between 18 and 29 years old who had mild COVID-19 (a few samples of this study predate the infection). Cell type and time point are not known. CDR3 loop: CASSVRREETQYF. For the CDR3, the DNA is TGTGCCAGCAGTGTAAGGCGGGAAGAGACCCAGTACTTC.